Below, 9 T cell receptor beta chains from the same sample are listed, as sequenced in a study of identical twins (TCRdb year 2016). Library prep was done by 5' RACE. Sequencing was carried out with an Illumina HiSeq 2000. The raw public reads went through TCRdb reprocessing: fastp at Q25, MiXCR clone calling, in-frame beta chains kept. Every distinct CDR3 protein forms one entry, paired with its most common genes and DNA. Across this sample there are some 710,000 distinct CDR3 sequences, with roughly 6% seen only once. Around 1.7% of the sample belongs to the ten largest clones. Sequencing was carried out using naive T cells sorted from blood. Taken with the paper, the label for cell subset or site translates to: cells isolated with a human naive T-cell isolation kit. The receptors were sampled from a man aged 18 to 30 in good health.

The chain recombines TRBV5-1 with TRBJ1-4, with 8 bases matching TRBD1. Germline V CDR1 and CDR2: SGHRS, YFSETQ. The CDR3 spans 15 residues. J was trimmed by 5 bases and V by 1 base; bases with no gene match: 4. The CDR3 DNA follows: TGCGCCAGCAGCTTGCCGGGACAGGCGAATGAAAAACTGTTTTTT. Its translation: CASSLPGQANEKLFF.

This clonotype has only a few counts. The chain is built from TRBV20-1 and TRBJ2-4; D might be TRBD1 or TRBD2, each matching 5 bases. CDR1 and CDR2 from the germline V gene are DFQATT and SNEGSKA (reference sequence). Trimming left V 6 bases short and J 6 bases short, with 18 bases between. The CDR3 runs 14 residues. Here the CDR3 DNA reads TGCAGTGCGAGGGGCCCGGATTACGGAAACATTCAGTACTTC. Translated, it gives CSARGPDYGNIQYF.

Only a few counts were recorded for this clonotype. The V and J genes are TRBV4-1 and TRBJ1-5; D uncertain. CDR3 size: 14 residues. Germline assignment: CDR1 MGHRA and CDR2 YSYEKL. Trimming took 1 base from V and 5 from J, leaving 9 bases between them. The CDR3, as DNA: TGCGCCAGCAGCCAAGTAGGCTTGGATCAGCCCCAGCATTTT. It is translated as CASSQVGLDQPQHF.

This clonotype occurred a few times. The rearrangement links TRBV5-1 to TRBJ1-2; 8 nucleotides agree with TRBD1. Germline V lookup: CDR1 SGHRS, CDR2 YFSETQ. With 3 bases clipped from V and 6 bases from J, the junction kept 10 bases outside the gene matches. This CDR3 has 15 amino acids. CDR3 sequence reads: CASSSSPGGANGYTF. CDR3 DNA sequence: TGCGCCAGCAGCTCAAGCCCAGGGGGCGCGAATGGCTACACCTTC.

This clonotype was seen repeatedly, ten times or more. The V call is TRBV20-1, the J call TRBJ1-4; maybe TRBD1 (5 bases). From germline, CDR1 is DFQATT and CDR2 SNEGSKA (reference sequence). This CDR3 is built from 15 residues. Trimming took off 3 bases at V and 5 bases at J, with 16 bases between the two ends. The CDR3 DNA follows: TGCAGTGCTAGGGCACAGCAAAGGGGAAATGAAAAACTGTTTTTT. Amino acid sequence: CSARAQQRGNEKLFF.

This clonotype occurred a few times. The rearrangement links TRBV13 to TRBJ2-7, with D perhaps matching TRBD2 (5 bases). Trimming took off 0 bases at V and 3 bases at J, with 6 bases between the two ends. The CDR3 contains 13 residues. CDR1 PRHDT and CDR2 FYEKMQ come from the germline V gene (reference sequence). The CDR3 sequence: CASSLGGNYEQYF. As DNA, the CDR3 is TGTGCCAGCAGCTTAGGCGGGAACTACGAGCAGTACTTC.

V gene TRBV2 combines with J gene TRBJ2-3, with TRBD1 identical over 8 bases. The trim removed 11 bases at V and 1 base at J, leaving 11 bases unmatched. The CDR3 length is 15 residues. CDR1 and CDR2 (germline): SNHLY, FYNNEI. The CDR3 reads CAHWVQGAGTDTQYF. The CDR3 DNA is TGTGCCCACTGGGTGCAGGGGGCTGGCACAGATACGCAGTATTTT.

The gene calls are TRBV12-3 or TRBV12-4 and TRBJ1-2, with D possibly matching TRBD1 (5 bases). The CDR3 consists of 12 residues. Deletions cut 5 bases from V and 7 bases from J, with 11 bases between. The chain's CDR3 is CASSQGFSGYTF. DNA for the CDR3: TGTGCCAGCAGTCAGGGTTTCTCTGGCTACACCTTC.

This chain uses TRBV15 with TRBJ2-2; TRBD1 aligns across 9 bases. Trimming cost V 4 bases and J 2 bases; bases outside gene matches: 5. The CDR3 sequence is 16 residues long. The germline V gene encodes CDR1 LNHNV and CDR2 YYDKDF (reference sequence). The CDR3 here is CATSTTGGINTGELFF. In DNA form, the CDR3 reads TGTGCCACCAGCACGACAGGGGGTATTAACACCGGGGAGCTGTTTTTT.